What follows are 25 T cell receptor beta chains derived from one specimen sequenced in a study of patients and donors after allogeneic stem cell transplantation (dated by TCRdb to between 2020 and 2021). Library preparation used RT-PCR. Sequencing used a NextSeq 550. In-frame beta chains were kept once TCRdb had trimmed the public reads at Q25 with fastp and called clones with MiXCR. CDR3 protein duplicates are merged, each entry listing the most common genes and DNA. The sample contains some 960,000 distinct CDR3 sequences, roughly 18% of them found a single time. About 6% of the sample lies in the top ten. The sequenced sample consisted of blood, either unsorted or a sorted T cell fraction (not recorded which). Every receptor here comes from a human donor who was either an allogeneic HSCT recipient or a stem cell or donor lymphocyte infusion donor (not recorded which). It is not recorded whose cells these are; they may come from a transplant donor.

The chain links TRBV19 to TRBJ1-4; weak D call: TRBD1 (6 bases). V shed 6 bases and J shed 6 bases, with 20 bases lying between them. Germline CDR1 reads LNHDA; CDR2 reads SQIVND (reference sequence). This CDR3 is 16 amino acids long. In DNA, the CDR3 is TGTGCCAGTAGGCCCCTCTGGACAGAAAGGGATGAAAAACTGTTTTTT. It translates to CASRPLWTERDEKLFF.

The CDR3 sequence: CASRVDRAYNEQFF. The CDR3 bases are TGTGCCAGCAGGGTCGACAGGGCATACAATGAGCAGTTCTTC. The genes are TRBV12-3 or TRBV12-4 and TRBJ2-1, with 7 bases fitting TRBD1. Trimming removed 6 bases from V and 4 bases from J; junction bases left unmatched: 6. The CDR3 is 14 amino acids.

There are a few counts of this clonotype. This chain links TRBV12-3 or TRBV12-4 with TRBJ2-3, with unresolved D. Deletions cut 5 bases from V and 2 bases from J, with 23 bases between. The CDR3 length is 18 residues. The CDR3 region has the DNA TGTGCCAGCAGTGCCTTCCTCTCCTTCGGACCCTCCACAGATACGCAGTATTTT. This gives the protein CASSAFLSFGPSTDTQYF.

This clonotype turned up a few times. The chain combines TRBV7-8 with TRBJ1-1; TRBD1 agrees at 7 bases. The CDR3 is 16 residues long. Trimming took 3 bases from V and 1 from J; bases not matched to a gene: 8. Looked up from germline, CDR1 is SGHVS and CDR2 is FQNEAQ. The CDR3 here is CASSFQRTGKNTEAFF. In DNA form, the CDR3 reads TGTGCCAGCAGCTTCCAAAGGACAGGCAAGAACACTGAAGCTTTCTTT.

CDR3 in DNA: TGTGCCAGTAGTATAATGTGGGGCCAAGAGACCCAGTACTTC. Translation: CASSIMWGQETQYF. V is TRBV19 and J is TRBJ2-5; D not resolved. Germline-derived CDR1 and CDR2 are LNHDA and SQIVND (reference sequence). The CDR3 totals 14 residues. Trimming stripped 2 bases from V and 1 base from J, with 8 bases between.

The J gene is TRBJ2-7, the V gene TRBV6-1; D uncertain. The CDR3 runs 14 residues. The germline CDR1 and CDR2 sequences are MNHNS and SASEGT. Trimming pared 4 bases from V and 12 bases from J, leaving 22 bases between. CDR3 region: CASSARGVSTLLYF. CDR3 DNA sequence: TGTGCCAGCAGTGCCCGTGGAGTATCGACGCTGTTGTACTTC.

The chain is built from TRBV20-1 and TRBJ2-1; 7 bases agree with TRBD2. The CDR3 runs to 15 residues. Germline CDR1 and CDR2: DFQATT and SNEGSKA (reference sequence). The trim removed 1 base at V and 3 bases at J, leaving 6 bases unmatched. CDR3 in DNA: TGCAGTGCTAGAGTCGCGGGAGAAAGCTACAATGAGCAGTTCTTC. Translated, it gives CSARVAGESYNEQFF.

This clonotype came up a few times. The rearrangement joins TRBV20-1 to TRBJ1-2, with D unclear. V lost 4 bases and J 6 bases, leaving 6 bases between the germline ends. The CDR3 extends over 10 amino acids. Germline CDR1 is DFQATT and CDR2 is SNEGSKA (reference sequence). CDR3 region: CSAKRNGYTF. The CDR3 bases are TGCAGTGCTAAGAGGAATGGCTACACCTTC.

This clonotype turned up a few times. This chain uses TRBV6-1 with TRBJ2-7, with TRBD2 matching 10 bases. Germline CDR1 MNHNS, CDR2 SASEGT. Trimming removed 6 bases from V and 2 bases from J; junction bases left unmatched: 7. The CDR3 loop spans 15 amino acids. The chain's CDR3 is CASSRRTSGPYEQYF. CDR3 nucleotide sequence: TGTGCCAGCAGCCGCAGGACTAGCGGACCCTACGAGCAGTACTTC.

In this sample, this clonotype turned up a few times. The chain has TRBV3-1 and TRBJ2-7; D perhaps matches TRBD2 (5 bases). Germline V CDR1 and CDR2: LGHDT, YNNKEL (reference sequence). Trimming shortened V by 6 bases and J by 6 bases, and 18 bases separated the two germline ends. The CDR3 contains 14 residues. DNA for the CDR3: TGTGCCAGCAGTTTCCTAGCACAAGAACTCGAGCAGTACTTC. As protein: CASSFLAQELEQYF.

The rearrangement joins TRBV5-6 to TRBJ2-7; D is unclear. The V end was cut by 0 bases, the J end by 2 bases, with 9 bases between. The germline gives CDR1 SGHDT, CDR2 YYEEEE. The CDR3 covers 14 residues. The CDR3 DNA follows: TGTGCCAGCAGCTTGGCCTTGCAGACCTACGAGCAGTACTTC. The encoded protein is CASSLALQTYEQYF.

This clonotype was observed a few times. The gene calls are TRBV30 and TRBJ1-1; D remains unclear. Per germline, CDR1 GTSNPN and CDR2 SVGIG (reference sequence). The V and J ends lost 3 bases and 3 bases respectively, with 11 bases between them. The length of the CDR3 is 13 residues. DNA for the CDR3: TGTGCCTGGAGATTCGGAGATTACACTGAAGCTTTCTTT. Translating it yields CAWRFGDYTEAFF.

The chain couples TRBV12-3 or TRBV12-4 to TRBJ2-7; D gene uncertain. V was shortened by 6 bases and J by 3 bases, with 12 bases between the two germline ends. The CDR3 has 13 amino acids. DNA of the CDR3: TGTGCCAGCAGAGCCGGCCCAGTCTACGAGCAGTACTTC. Amino acids: CASRAGPVYEQYF.

The rearrangement links TRBV13 to TRBJ1-2; D remains ambiguous. In germline, CDR1 is PRHDT, CDR2 FYEKMQ (reference sequence). Trimming removed 4 bases from V and 8 bases from J, with 11 bases in between. CDR3 length: 12 residues. CDR3 sequence: CASSSPGEGYTF. CDR3 coding DNA: TGTGCCAGCAGCTCTCCAGGTGAAGGCTACACCTTC.

This clonotype was seen a few times. The chain employs TRBV30 and TRBJ2-7, with 10 bases lining up with TRBD1. The V and J ends lost 5 bases and 2 bases, in that order; junction bases with no gene match: 3. Germline V CDR1 and CDR2: GTSNPN, SVGIG (reference sequence). The CDR3 is 13 amino acids. CDR3 DNA: TGTGCCTGGCGGACAGGGGGTACCTACGAGCAGTACTTC. It is translated as CAWRTGGTYEQYF.

In its sample, this clonotype was seen a few times. This chain links TRBV20-1 with TRBJ2-3; perhaps D is TRBD1 or TRBD2 (6 bases each). Trimming shortened V by 6 bases and J by 5 bases, and 15 bases separated the two germline ends. Germline values: CDR1 DFQATT, CDR2 SNEGSKA (reference sequence). The CDR3 has 13 amino acids. The CDR3 is CSASGAGGDTQYF. The CDR3 coding sequence is TGCAGTGCCTCGGGGGCAGGAGGAGATACGCAGTATTTT.

This clonotype was counted between two and nine times. The chain employs TRBV9 and TRBJ2-3; 13 positions agree with TRBD2. CDR3 length equals 16 residues. CDR1 is SGDLS and CDR2 is YYNGEE in the germline V gene. Trimming cost V 3 bases and J 6 bases; bases outside gene matches: 7. The chain's CDR3 is CASSATSGREADTQYF. The DNA for the CDR3 is TGTGCCAGCAGCGCCACTAGCGGGAGGGAGGCGGATACGCAGTATTTT.

The genes are TRBV12-3 or TRBV12-4 and TRBJ1-2; no reliable D call. CDR3 size: 13 residues. The ends were cut back, 3 bases at V and 4 bases at J, with 9 bases in the middle. CDR3 protein: CASSFQFGYGYTF. Here the CDR3 DNA reads TGTGCCAGCAGTTTTCAGTTCGGCTATGGCTACACCTTC.

This clonotype was seen a handful of times. This rearrangement joins TRBV6-1 to TRBJ1-1, with a tentative D call TRBD1 (5 bases). The V gene lost 7 bases and the J gene lost 1 base, with 10 bases spanning the gap. Germline values: CDR1 MNHNS, CDR2 SASEGT. This CDR3 spans 13 amino acids. The CDR3 bases are TGTGCCAGCATAGGAAGGGGGAACACTGAAGCTTTCTTT. This encodes CASIGRGNTEAFF.

The chain carries TRBV3-1 and TRBJ2-1, with 12 bases identical to TRBD2. This CDR3 region has 16 residues. Losses at the gene ends were 1 base for V and 7 bases for J; bases not matched to a gene: 5. Germline V gene data show CDR1 as LGHDT and CDR2 as YNNKEL (reference sequence). The CDR3 DNA follows: TGTGCCAGCAGCCAAGGACTAGCGGGAGTCAGGAATGAGCAGTTCTTC. It is translated as CASSQGLAGVRNEQFF.

This clonotype was seen many times. The genes are TRBV5-1 and TRBJ2-7; D tentatively reads TRBD1 or TRBD2 (6 bases each). This CDR3 region has 14 residues. V was clipped by 1 base and J by 7 bases, with 15 bases between them. The germline V gene encodes CDR1 SGHRS and CDR2 YFSETQ. The CDR3 coding sequence is TGCGCCAGCAGCTTGCGCCCCGAAGGGGGGGAGCAGTACTTC. Translating it yields CASSLRPEGGEQYF.

This clonotype has more than one count but fewer than ten. The V gene is TRBV19, the J gene TRBJ2-1; D remains unclear. Per the germline V gene, CDR1 is LNHDA and CDR2 is SQIVND (reference sequence). V gave up 3 bases and J gave up 9 bases, with 9 bases separating them. The CDR3 has 12 amino acids. CDR3 residues: CASSMGRTEQFF. In DNA, the CDR3 is TGTGCCAGTAGTATGGGCAGGACTGAGCAGTTCTTC.

The rearrangement uses TRBV11-2 and TRBJ1-2, with unresolved D. The CDR3 consists of 12 residues. V lost 5 bases to trimming and J lost 5 bases, with 9 bases between them. CDR1 SGHAT and CDR2 FQNNGV come from the germline V gene. The CDR3 bases are TGTGCCAGCAGCCAAGCGGTTTATGGCTACACCTTC. Amino acid sequence: CASSQAVYGYTF.

In its sample, this clonotype was seen a few times. J is TRBJ2-2 and V is TRBV9; a possible D gene is TRBD1 (6 bases). Trimming removed 2 bases from V and 1 base from J, with 9 bases in between. Germline CDR1 is SGDLS and CDR2 is YYNGEE. This CDR3 spans 15 amino acids. The CDR3 is CASSVGAENTGELFF. The DNA of the CDR3 is TGTGCCAGCAGCGTGGGGGCGGAGAACACCGGGGAGCTGTTTTTT.

This clonotype was seen a handful of times. This chain uses TRBV4-1 with TRBJ2-4; D unresolved. Germline V gene sequence: CDR1 MGHRA, CDR2 YSYEKL. The V and J ends lost 1 base and 6 bases respectively, with 10 bases between them. This CDR3 is 14 amino acids long. The CDR3 loop is CASSQASLLNIQYF. The CDR3 nucleotides read TGCGCCAGCAGCCAAGCTTCCCTACTAAACATTCAGTACTTC.